The clone carrying this TCR beta chain was counted only a few times. The data were taken from a study of blood T cells in healthy people across ages. The second PCR ran about 6 to 11 cycles with a sample-barcoded 5' primer and J-beta primers. From the 5' RACE reads, TCRdb called clonotypes with MiXCR, one entry per CDR3 protein. The table shows more than 550,000 distinct CDR3 sequences, with approximately 21% occurring only once. The sequence came from a man aged 70 or older in good health. The sequencing input was blood.

The CDR3 region is CASSPWDKANTEAFF. CDR3 nucleotide sequence: TGTGCCAGCAGCCCTTGGGACAAGGCCAATACTGAAGCTTTCTTT. The chain employs TRBV3-1 and TRBJ1-1; TRBD1 might be the D (6 bases). The CDR3 has 15 residues. Per germline, CDR1 LGHDT and CDR2 YNNKEL (reference sequence). Trimming cost V 4 bases and J 5 bases, with 17 bases left between them.